One sample yielded the 21 T cell receptor beta chains listed below, sequenced in a study of siplizumab effects on memory and regulatory T cells. Sequencing was performed with immunoSEQ multiplex PCR; in TCRdb, only in-frame clones are kept and a portion is missing. The sample has 50,000 to 55,000 clones; about 97% are singletons. The sequenced material came from naive CD4+ T cells sorted from blood. These receptors originate from a human donor in good health.

V is TRBV4-1 and J is TRBJ2-7; 10 bases align to TRBD1. After removal of 4 bases from V and 5 bases from J, the junction contained 5 bases not matched to a gene. Germline values: CDR1 MGHRA, CDR2 YSYEKL. The CDR3 consists of 14 residues. The CDR3, as DNA: TGCGCCAGCAGCCCGGGACAGGGGCGGGACGAGCAGTACTTC. Protein sequence: CASSPGQGRDEQYF.

The J gene is TRBJ1-5, the V gene TRBV30; unclear D gene. In germline, CDR1 is GTSNPN, CDR2 SVGIG (reference sequence). Trimming stripped 2 bases from V and 1 base from J, with 12 bases between. The CDR3 runs to 15 residues. In nucleotides, the CDR3 is TGTGCCTGGAGTTCTGTCAGAGAGAGCAATCAGCCCCAGCATTTT. It specifies CAWSSVRESNQPQHF.

The V call is TRBV19, the J call TRBJ1-5; tentatively, D is TRBD1 (6 bases). The germline V and J ends were trimmed by 7 bases and 3 bases, with 19 bases remaining between them. Germline lookup yields CDR1 LNHDA and CDR2 SQIVND (reference sequence). This CDR3 is built from 16 residues. The CDR3 sequence is CASTRGRQADNQPQHF. CDR3 in DNA: TGTGCCAGTACACGGGGGCGACAGGCTGACAATCAGCCCCAGCATTTT. Combining the CDR3 with reference TRBV19 and TRBJ1-5 gives the whole variable domain DGGITQSPKYLFRKEGQNVTLSCEQNLNHDAMYWYRQDPGQGLRLIYYSQIVNDFQKGDIAEGYSVSREKKESFPLTVTSAQKNPTAFYLCASTRGRQADNQPQHFGDGTRLSIL.

This chain links TRBV19 with TRBJ2-2; D is perhaps TRBD1 (6 bases). In germline, CDR1 is LNHDA, CDR2 SQIVND (reference sequence). The CDR3 is 15 residues long. V shed 3 bases and J shed 7 bases, with 15 bases lying between them. CDR3 DNA sequence: TGTGCCAGTAGTATCCGGCAGGGGAGCGGCGGGGAGCTGTTTTTT. Residues: CASSIRQGSGGELFF.

V is TRBV18 and J is TRBJ2-1; TRBD1 or TRBD2 may be the D gene (5 bases each). Germline V gives CDR1 KGHSH, CDR2 LQKENI. This CDR3 is built from 19 residues. Trimming cost V 0 bases and J 2 bases, with 20 bases left between them. The CDR3 DNA sequence: TGTGCCAGCTCACCACCTGTGGGGCAGGGCCGGGGACCCTACAATGAGCAGTTCTTC. Amino acid sequence: CASSPPVGQGRGPYNEQFF.

J is TRBJ1-2 and V is TRBV5-6; D gene uncertain. V was clipped by 4 bases and J by 1 base, with 14 bases between them. Germline-derived CDR1 and CDR2 are SGHDT and YYEEEE. The CDR3 has 15 amino acids. CDR3 nucleotide sequence: TGTGCCAGCAGCCAAGACATGGTTCTTAACTATGGCTACACCTTC. Amino acids: CASSQDMVLNYGYTF.

J is TRBJ2-7 and V is TRBV4-1, with 7 bases aligning to TRBD1. CDR3 length: 16 amino acids. CDR1 and CDR2 from the germline V gene are MGHRA and YSYEKL. The J segment lost 3 bases and the V segment lost 3 bases, leaving 11 bases of the junction unmatched. The chain's CDR3 is CASSHPKGTASYEQYF. In nucleotides, the CDR3 is TGCGCCAGCAGCCATCCCAAAGGGACAGCCAGCTACGAGCAGTACTTC.

The V gene is TRBV7-2, the J gene TRBJ2-1, with TRBD1 identical over 11 bases. In germline, CDR1 is SGHTA, CDR2 FQGNSA. The length of the CDR3 is 19 residues. V gave up 4 bases and J gave up 4 bases; unmatched junction bases: 15. For the CDR3, the DNA is TGTGCCAGCAGCTCCGGACAGGGGGCGACGAGCGGGCGGTACAATGAGCAGTTCTTC. It translates to CASSSGQGATSGRYNEQFF. Combining the CDR3 with reference TRBV7-2 and TRBJ2-1 gives the whole variable domain GAGVSQSPSNKVTEKGKDVELRCDPISGHTALYWYRQSLGQGLEFLIYFQGNSAPDKSGLPSDRFSAERTGGSVSTLTIQRTQQEDSAVYLCASSSGQGATSGRYNEQFFGPGTRLTVL.

V usage is TRBV5-1 and J usage is TRBJ2-2; TRBD2 is a possible D gene (5 bases). V was trimmed by 4 bases and J by 2 bases, leaving 12 bases between them. The CDR3 spans 15 residues. Germline-derived CDR1 and CDR2 are SGHRS and YFSETQ. CDR3 amino acids: CASSLTGVNTGELFF. CDR3 DNA sequence: TGCGCCAGCAGCCTCACCGGGGTTAACACCGGGGAGCTGTTTTTT.

This rearrangement joins TRBV7-9 to TRBJ2-3; D gene uncertain. The CDR3 extends over 15 amino acids. Germline lookup yields CDR1 SEHNR and CDR2 FQNEAQ (reference sequence). V lost 0 bases and J 2 bases, leaving 9 bases between the germline ends. The CDR3 nucleotides read TGTGCCAGCAGCTTAGCGATGGCGGACACAGATACGCAGTATTTT. It codes for CASSLAMADTDTQYF.

V gene TRBV6-1 combines with J gene TRBJ2-2; D might be TRBD1 (5 bases). Germline CDR1 and CDR2: MNHNS and SASEGT. Trimming removed 6 bases from V and 4 bases from J, with 15 bases in between. The CDR3 has 15 amino acids. CDR3 residues: CASRKGAAGTGELFF. The CDR3 DNA follows: TGTGCCAGCAGGAAAGGGGCGGCTGGCACCGGGGAGCTGTTTTTT.

The V gene is TRBV14, the J gene TRBJ2-1; 14 positions match TRBD2. V lost 4 bases and J lost 9; bases outside the gene matches: 8. The CDR3 runs to 16 residues. Germline V CDR1 and CDR2: SGHDN, FVKESK. The CDR3 loop reads CASSPSGLAGVSEQFF. In DNA, the CDR3 is TGTGCCAGCAGCCCGTCGGGACTAGCGGGAGTCAGTGAGCAGTTCTTC. Complete variable domain (other parts from reference TRBV14 and TRBJ2-1): EAGVTQFPSHSVIEKGQTVTLRCDPISGHDNLYWYRRVMGKEIKFLLHFVKESKQDESGMPNNRFLAERTGGTYSTLKVQPAELEDSGVYFCASSPSGLAGVSEQFFGPGTRLTVL.

CDR3: CASGTGGRSYNSPLHF. In DNA, the CDR3 is TGTGCCAGCGGTACCGGGGGTAGATCCTATAATTCACCCCTCCACTTT. The chain carries TRBV28 and TRBJ1-6, with TRBD1 as a possible D gene (5 bases). Per the germline V gene, CDR1 is MDHEN and CDR2 is SYDVKM. The CDR3 runs 16 residues. V lost 8 bases to trimming and J lost 1 base, with 15 bases between them.

The CDR3 coding sequence is TGTGCCAGCAGTCCTCGGGTAGCCTACGAGCAGTACTTC. It yields the protein CASSPRVAYEQYF. The V and J genes are TRBV7-2 and TRBJ2-7; D uncertain. The V and J ends lost 6 bases and 2 bases respectively, with 11 bases between them. This CDR3 has 13 residues. The V gene's germline CDR1 is SGHTA and CDR2 FQGNSA.

CDR3 bases: TGTGCCAGCAGCTTAACTAGCGGGAGTGCGCAGTATTTT. It yields the protein CASSLTSGSAQYF. The V call is TRBV7-6, the J call TRBJ2-3; TRBD2 matches at 11 bases. The CDR3 is 13 residues long. J gave up 10 bases and V 2 bases, and 2 bases lay outside the gene matches. In germline, CDR1 is SGHVS, CDR2 FNYEAQ. The full variable domain, rest sourced from reference TRBV7-6 and TRBJ2-3, is GAGVSQSPRYKVTKRGQDVALRCDPISGHVSLYWYRQALGQGPEFLTYFNYEAQQDKSGLPNDRFSAERPEGSISTLTIQRTEQRDSAMYRCASSLTSGSAQYFGPGTRLTVL.

This clone has just one count. This sequence joins TRBV19 and TRBJ2-5; 7 bases align to TRBD1. The CDR3 runs 14 residues. CDR1 and CDR2 (germline): LNHDA, SQIVND (reference sequence). Trimming cost V 3 bases and J 2 bases; bases outside gene matches: 3. As DNA, the CDR3 is TGTGCCAGTAGTATGGGACAGCTTCAAGAGACCCAGTACTTC. It translates to CASSMGQLQETQYF.

The chain combines TRBV5-4 with TRBJ2-1; 11 nucleotides match TRBD2. The germline CDR1 and CDR2 sequences are SGHNT and YYREEE (reference sequence). This CDR3 contains 14 residues. The V gene end was trimmed by 5 bases and the J gene end by 5 bases; junction bases not matched to a gene: 3. CDR3 region: CASRLAGAHNEQFF. In DNA, the CDR3 is TGTGCCAGCAGACTAGCGGGAGCCCACAATGAGCAGTTCTTC.

This sequence joins TRBV6-5 and TRBJ2-7, with D perhaps matching TRBD2 (6 bases). With 5 bases removed from V and 7 bases from J, the gap between germline ends came to 15 bases. This CDR3 has 13 residues. Per the germline V gene, CDR1 is MNHEY and CDR2 is SVGAGI. CDR3 protein: CASSNTRRDEQYF. CDR3 coding DNA: TGTGCCAGCAGTAACACCCGGCGGGATGAGCAGTACTTC.

V usage is TRBV6-7 and J usage is TRBJ2-7, with 7 nucleotides matching TRBD2. TRBV6-7 is recorded as an ORF, its role being uncertain. The ends lost 6 bases at V and 3 bases at J; junction bases unmatched: 11. This CDR3 comprises 15 residues. CDR3 bases: TGTGCCAGCAGCCATCTGGGGGGGGATTTCTACGAGCAGTACTTC. Translation: CASSHLGGDFYEQYF.

V usage is TRBV2 and J usage is TRBJ2-1; possibly TRBD2 for D (5 bases). CDR1 SNHLY and CDR2 FYNNEI come from the germline V gene. This CDR3 comprises 15 residues. The V and J ends lost 1 base and 7 bases respectively, with 14 bases between them. CDR3 protein: CASSEEGVPGNEQFF. The CDR3 coding sequence is TGTGCCAGCAGTGAAGAGGGAGTCCCGGGGAATGAGCAGTTCTTC.

The chain employs TRBV11-2 and TRBJ2-3, with D perhaps TRBD2 (5 bases). Germline CDR1 reads SGHAT; CDR2 reads FQNNGV. Trimming took 1 base from V and 0 from J, leaving 8 bases between them. The CDR3 runs to 15 residues. The CDR3 coding sequence is TGTGCCAGCAGCTTAGCTAGCATTAGCACAGATACGCAGTATTTT. Translation: CASSLASISTDTQYF.